The 21 T cell receptor beta chains reported below all come from one sample, sequenced in a study of shared clonotypes between healthy human individuals (dated by TCRdb to 2018 to 2021). Preparation of the library involved the immunoSEQ multiplex PCR assay. TCRdb holds this immuneACCESS table with in-frame rearrangements only. Some clones are missing; in checked studies, unresolved V genes explain under half, and the rest has no known cause. Here the sample has just over 2,000,000 clones; roughly 96% occur a single time. Together, the top ten hold 0.1% to 0.15% of the sample. Sequencing was done on a sample of naive CD4+ T cells sorted from blood. The meaning of the sample's cell subset or site label: CD45RA+ positively selected. The receptors come from a man aged 18 to 29 in good health.

In regard to this clone: Other DNA sequences of this sample code for an identical CDR3. The CDR3 DNA follows: TGTGCCAGCTCACCGAGGGACAGCTACAATGAGCAGTTCTTC. It encodes CASSPRDSYNEQFF. The chain has TRBV18 and TRBJ2-1; 7 bases align to TRBD1. J lost 3 bases, V lost 3 bases, and 2 bases had no gene match. The germline V gene has CDR1 KGHSH and CDR2 LQKENI. The CDR3 length is 14 residues.

V is TRBV18 and J is TRBJ2-7; 7 bases are shared with TRBD1. V shed 3 bases, J shed 0 bases, and the junction held 8 bases outside the gene matches. The CDR3 extends over 16 amino acids. CDR1 KGHSH and CDR2 LQKENI come from the germline V gene. Here the CDR3 DNA reads TGTGCCAGCTCACCGCGACAGGGTCTGAGCTCCTACGAGCAGTACTTC. Translated, it gives CASSPRQGLSSYEQYF.

The genes are TRBV5-1 and TRBJ2-1; the D gene could be TRBD1 or TRBD2 (6 bases each). Trimming took 4 bases from V and 1 from J, leaving 15 bases between them. The length of the CDR3 is 16 residues. The germline CDR1 and CDR2 sequences are SGHRS and YFSETQ. This chain's CDR3 is CASSLRGLASYNEQFF. In DNA, the CDR3 is TGCGCCAGCAGCCTCCGGGGGCTAGCTTCCTACAATGAGCAGTTCTTC.

The chain links TRBV4-1 to TRBJ2-3, with D possibly TRBD1 on 6 matching bases. CDR1 is MGHRA and CDR2 is YSYEKL in the germline V gene. The CDR3 is made up of 15 amino acids. Trimming pared 5 bases from V and 6 bases from J, leaving 18 bases between. CDR3 in DNA: TGCGCCAGCAGCGACCCCGACAGGCCGAGGGATACGCAGTATTTT. It encodes CASSDPDRPRDTQYF.

Notes on this clone: Additional DNA sequences in this sample encode the identical CDR3. J is TRBJ2-3 and V is TRBV30; a possible D gene is TRBD2 (7 bases). CDR3 size: 14 residues. Looked up from germline, CDR1 is GTSNPN and CDR2 is SVGIG (reference sequence). With 0 bases removed from V and 4 bases from J, the gap between germline ends came to 11 bases. The CDR3 DNA sequence: TGTGCCTGGAGTGTAGGGGGAGGGGCAGATACGCAGTATTTT. Its protein is CAWSVGGGADTQYF.

As to this clone: Distinct nucleotide sequences in the sample also encode this CDR3. The V and J genes are TRBV7-2 and TRBJ2-7; D call uncertain. V lost 3 bases to trimming and J lost 6 bases, with 9 bases between them. The length of the CDR3 is 12 residues. Germline V lookup: CDR1 SGHTA, CDR2 FQGNSA. In DNA form, the CDR3 reads TGTGCCAGCAGCTTTAAAGGGCGCGAGCAGTACTTC. This gives the protein CASSFKGREQYF.

CDR3 protein: CASSRQGWVGYGYTF. CDR3 DNA sequence: TGTGCCAGCAGCAGACAGGGTTGGGTTGGCTATGGCTACACCTTC. The chain links TRBV9 to TRBJ1-2; 7 bases are a match to TRBD1. Germline V gene lookup returns CDR1 SGDLS and CDR2 YYNGEE. This CDR3 is built from 15 residues. V shed 4 bases and J 4 bases; nucleotides not matched to a gene: 10.

This rearrangement joins TRBV5-1 to TRBJ2-5; D unresolved. The J call may be wrong; the DNA end is better matched by TRBJ2-7. CDR1 SGHRS and CDR2 YFSETQ come from the germline V gene. There are 13 residues in the CDR3. In DNA, the CDR3 is TGCGCCAGCAGCCGGATTGGGTCCTACGAGCAGTACTTC. Protein sequence: CASSRIGSYEQYF.

This chain connects TRBV30 to TRBJ1-6; D is unclear. V shed 4 bases and J shed 8 bases, with 6 bases lying between them. CDR1 is GTSNPN, CDR2 SVGIG, per germline (reference sequence). CDR3 length equals 11 residues. This chain's CDR3 is CAWKADSPLHF. The CDR3 DNA reads as TGTGCCTGGAAAGCGGATTCACCCCTCCACTTT.

This rearrangement joins TRBV10-3 to TRBJ2-1; unclear D gene. Looked up from germline, CDR1 is ENHRY and CDR2 is SYGVKD. The V gene lost 0 bases and the J gene lost 6 bases, with 6 bases spanning the gap. This CDR3 region has 13 residues. The CDR3 region is CAISESIGNEQFF. For the CDR3, the DNA is TGTGCCATCAGTGAGTCGATAGGCAATGAGCAGTTCTTC.

The chain joins TRBV11-2 to TRBJ1-3; perhaps TRBD1 as D (6 bases). Germline loops: CDR1 SGHAT, CDR2 FQNNGV. This CDR3 has 16 residues. V lost 1 base to trimming and J lost 5 bases, with 15 bases between them. The CDR3 loop reads CASSLGRQGSRNTIYF. The CDR3 DNA reads TGTGCCAGCAGCTTAGGTCGGCAGGGGAGTAGAAACACCATATATTTT.

Notes on this clone: Other nucleotide sequences from this sample produce the same CDR3. The CDR3 DNA follows: TGTGCCAGCAGCTTGGCGGGTCCCTCCTACAATGAGCAGTTCTTC. Its protein product is CASSLAGPSYNEQFF. The V and J genes are TRBV7-2 and TRBJ2-1, with TRBD2 as a possible D gene (5 bases). The germline V gene encodes CDR1 SGHTA and CDR2 FQGNSA. The CDR3 length is 15 residues. The V and J ends lost 3 bases and 0 bases respectively, with 9 bases between them.

In nucleotides, the CDR3 is TGTGCCAGCTCCCCTAGGGGGAGGGACTACAATGAGCAGTTCTTC. Amino acid sequence: CASSPRGRDYNEQFF. This chain links TRBV18 with TRBJ2-1, with TRBD2 as a possible D gene (7 bases). Trimming pared 6 bases from V and 3 bases from J, leaving 15 bases between. There are 15 residues in the CDR3. In germline, CDR1 is KGHSH, CDR2 LQKENI.

The chain is built from TRBV18 and TRBJ2-5, with D perhaps TRBD1 (6 bases). Germline CDR1 reads KGHSH; CDR2 reads LQKENI. The CDR3 loop spans 15 amino acids. Trimming left V 1 base short and J 1 base short, with 10 bases between. The DNA of the CDR3 is TGTGCCAGCTCACCACGCCAGGACAGCCAAGAGACCCAGTACTTC. This gives the protein CASSPRQDSQETQYF.

The rearrangement links TRBV4-1 to TRBJ2-5; D not certain. Germline V gene sequence: CDR1 MGHRA, CDR2 YSYEKL. The CDR3 has 13 amino acids. V lost 1 base and J lost 5, with 8 bases in between. The CDR3 loop is CASSQVQVETQYF. The DNA of the CDR3 is TGCGCCAGCAGCCAAGTTCAAGTCGAGACCCAGTACTTC.

This clone was recorded once. The rearrangement joins TRBV6-6 to TRBJ2-7, with a tentative D call TRBD2 (5 bases). This CDR3 comprises 14 residues. CDR1 and CDR2 (germline): MNHNY, SVGAGI (reference sequence). The V and J ends lost 5 bases and 7 bases respectively, with 18 bases between them. In nucleotides, the CDR3 is TGTGCCAGCAGTGAGCGTACATACGGGGTTGAGCAGTACTTC. It is translated as CASSERTYGVEQYF.

This clone occurred once. This chain connects TRBV6-5 to TRBJ1-1, with D possibly TRBD1 on 6 matching bases. The CDR3 extends over 14 amino acids. CDR1 and CDR2 from the germline V gene are MNHEY and SVGAGI. V lost 7 bases and J 4 bases, leaving 16 bases between the germline ends. CDR3 coding DNA: TGTGCCAGCACCGTGGGGGCGCTGGGCACTGAAGCTTTCTTT. Translating gives CASTVGALGTEAFF.

The genes are TRBV2 and TRBJ2-3; a possible D gene is TRBD2 (6 bases). Deletions cut 3 bases from V and 0 bases from J, with 10 bases between. The CDR3 has 15 residues. The germline V gene encodes CDR1 SNHLY and CDR2 FYNNEI. CDR3 amino acids: CASSDPGLSTDTQYF. The CDR3 DNA reads TGTGCCAGCAGTGATCCGGGACTTAGCACAGATACGCAGTATTTT.

Comments on this clone: Other DNA sequences in the sample encode the same CDR3. The chain combines TRBV19 with TRBJ2-7; no clear D gene. The CDR3 length is 13 residues. V was cut by 3 bases and J by 1 base, with 7 bases left in between. The germline V gene encodes CDR1 LNHDA and CDR2 SQIVND (reference sequence). In nucleotides, the CDR3 is TGTGCCAGTAGTATCGGTCTGTCCTACGAGCAGTACTTC. Its translation is CASSIGLSYEQYF.

This rearrangement joins TRBV5-1 to TRBJ1-4, with 9 nucleotides matching TRBD1. V lost 0 bases to trimming and J lost 5 bases; unmatched junction nucleotides: 8. Germline lookup yields CDR1 SGHRS and CDR2 YFSETQ. This CDR3 is built from 17 residues. The CDR3 here is CASSLGPGQGRNEKLFF. The CDR3, as DNA: TGCGCCAGCAGCTTGGGGCCCGGACAGGGGAGAAATGAAAAACTGTTTTTT.

This sequence joins TRBV6-1 and TRBJ1-5; the D gene is possibly TRBD1 (5 bases). Germline CDR1 and CDR2: MNHNS and SASEGT. The CDR3 has 14 amino acids. Between the trimmed V and J ends, which lost 7 bases and 7 bases, there was a span of 17 bases. The CDR3 reads CASTTGQAPQPQHF. The CDR3 nucleotides read TGTGCCAGCACCACGGGGCAGGCGCCACAGCCCCAGCATTTT.